This TCR beta chain was recorded in a study of T cell responses to AZD1222 COVID-19 vaccine. Study results and limitations: The donors showed a predominance of white British ancestry and of females, with possible underestimation of clonal diversity. Reports say nearly half of spike-specific TCRs go after unmutated variant regions. Seropositivity was recorded at baseline in only a handful of AZD1222 recipients.

Of note for this clone: Its antigen is undetermined.

The CDR3 is 15 residues long. Germline V lookup: CDR1 SGHRS, CDR2 YFSETQ. Between the trimmed V and J ends, which lost 8 bases and 7 bases, there was a span of 21 bases. Assay used: immunoSEQ multiplex PCR; TCRdb lists only in-frame clones, some missing. The data hold 150,000 to 200,000 clones, with about 89% observed a single time. The sequences come from peripheral blood, collected 28 days after the second AZD1222 dose. The V gene is TRBV5-1, the J gene TRBJ1-4; a possible D gene is TRBD1 (5 bases). The clonotype was recovered from an adult who received the AZD1222 COVID-19 vaccine. The CDR3 region is CASSPGTPEGEKLFF. The CDR3 DNA is TGCGCCAGTTCCCCGGGGACCCCCGAAGGTGAAAAACTGTTTTTT.